The rows below give T cell receptor beta chains drawn from one sample of a study of blood T cell repertoires in COVID-19. Using immunoSEQ multiplex PCR, the repertoire was profiled, and TCRdb retains in-frame clones only, with some absent. The sample holds 200,000 to 250,000 clones, about 86% seen once. Specimen: PBMCs or T cells enriched from blood (not recorded which). These receptors originate from a woman between 40 and 55 years old with acute COVID-19. The CDR3 runs from the conserved cysteine through the conserved F or W. A D gene is named only where the DNA matches it firmly. The size entry is marked missing in some rows and otherwise reads once, few, many or a size class.

DNA | CDR3 | J | length | D | size | V
TGCGCCAGCAGCTTGGACGGGTCTAGGTCCTACGAGCAGTACTTC | CASSLDGSRSYEQYF | TRBJ2-7 | 15 | . | . | TRBV5-1
TGCGCCAGCAGCCCGGACAGGGTCTTTCGGAACACTGAAGCTTTCTTT | CASSPDRVFRNTEAFF | TRBJ1-1 | 16 | TRBD1 | once | TRBV5-1
TGCGCCAGCAGCTTCGGGACTAGCGTCACTCTTCGCGGGGAGCTGTTTTTT | CASSFGTSVTLRGELFF | TRBJ2-2 | 17 | TRBD2 | . | TRBV5-1
TGTGCCTGGGGCACAGGGGGCAATGGAAACACCATATATTTT | CAWGTGGNGNTIYF | TRBJ1-3 | 14 | TRBD1 | . | TRBV30
TGCGCCACCGTTCCGTATGGCTACACCTTC | CATVPYGYTF | TRBJ1-2 | 10 | . | few | TRBV10-1
TGTGCCAGCTCGGGGACGCAGGGGGCTGGACAGCCCCAGCATTTT | CASSGTQGAGQPQHF | TRBJ1-5 | 15 | TRBD1 | few | TRBV18
TGTGCCAGCAGCTTTACTAACTCCTACAATGAGCAGTTCTTC | CASSFTNSYNEQFF | TRBJ2-1 | 14 | . | . | TRBV11-2
TGCAGTGCTAGTACTGGGACAGGCGGGACAGATACGCAGTATTTT | CSASTGTGGTDTQYF | TRBJ2-3 | 15 | TRBD1 | . | TRBV20-1
TGTGCCAGCAGCCCCCCCTTGGAGGGCATCGGAGAGACCCAGTACTTC | CASSPPLEGIGETQYF | TRBJ2-5 | 16 | . | . | TRBV7-8
TGTGCCAGCAGTGACACACCAGGGGGACTAGGGGGCTACAATGAGCAGTTCTTC | CASSDTPGGLGGYNEQFF | TRBJ2-1 | 18 | . | . | TRBV6-4
TGCGCCAGCAGCTTCACGGGAGATGAAGCTTTCTTT | CASSFTGDEAFF | TRBJ1-1 | 12 | . | . | TRBV10-2
TGTGCCAGCAGCCCGGCAGGGGGGAACACTGAAGCTTTCTTT | CASSPAGGNTEAFF | TRBJ1-1 | 14 | TRBD1 | once | TRBV14
TGTGCCAGCTCCCGGGAGGTTTACGAAGCTTTCTTT | CASSREVYEAFF | TRBJ1-1 | 12 | . | . | TRBV18
TGCGCCAGCAGCAGTGCCGGACTAGCGGGAGCGGAGCAGTTCTTC | CASSSAGLAGAEQFF | TRBJ2-1 | 15 | TRBD2 | . | TRBV5-1
TGTGCCAGCAGCTTAGGACAGACGATTTATGGCTACACCTTC | CASSLGQTIYGYTF | TRBJ1-2 | 14 | . | . | TRBV7-9
TGTGCCAGCAGTCCAGGGGAGCAGTACTTC | CASSPGEQYF | TRBJ2-7 | 10 | . | . | TRBV12-3/TRBV12-4
TGTGCCAGCAGTTTACCACCGGGACAGGGGGCGTACGAGCAGTACTTC | CASSLPPGQGAYEQYF | TRBJ2-7 | 16 | TRBD1 | . | TRBV28
TGTGCCAGCAGCGGAACTAGCGGGTGGAGCTCCTACAATGAGCAGTTCTTC | CASSGTSGWSSYNEQFF | TRBJ2-1 | 17 | TRBD2 | . | TRBV7-9
TGTGCCAGCAGCTTACAGGGGCCGGATGTAAGCTACACCTTC | CASSLQGPDVSYTF | TRBJ1-2 | 14 | TRBD1 | . | TRBV5-6
TGTGCCAGTAGTCAGCAGGGATCCTACGAGCAGTACTTC | CASSQQGSYEQYF | TRBJ2-7 | 13 | . | . | TRBV19
TGTGCCAGCAGCTTAGTAGGCGGGGAGTCCTACGAGCAGTACTTC | CASSLVGGESYEQYF | TRBJ2-7 | 15 | . | . | TRBV7-2
TGTGCCAGCAGCCCAATATCTAGACTCGAGCAGTACTTC | CASSPISRLEQYF | TRBJ2-7 | 13 | . | once | TRBV11-3
TGTGCCAGCTCACCACCAGGCAGGGGCGGATCACCCCTCCACTTT | CASSPPGRGGSPLHF | TRBJ1-6 | 15 | . | . | TRBV18
TGTGCCAGTAGTTTTTCGGTGCTAAGCTCCGCGGGGAAGTACTTC | CASSFSVLSSAGKYF | TRBJ2-5 | 15 | . | . | TRBV19
TGTGCCATCAGTGACCCATCCCTAGCGGGAGGCTACAATGAGCAGTTCTTC | CAISDPSLAGGYNEQFF | TRBJ2-1 | 17 | TRBD2 | . | TRBV10-3
TGTGCCAGTAGTATAGGACAGGGGGTTCGATTC | CASSIGQGVRF | TRBJ2-4 | 11 | TRBD1 | . | TRBV19
TGTGCCAGCACCCCAGGCCCTGGAAACACCATATATTTT | CASTPGPGNTIYF | TRBJ1-3 | 13 | . | . | TRBV12-3/TRBV12-4
TGTGCCAGCAGTCCTGGGGAGCAGAACACTGAAGCTTTCTTT | CASSPGEQNTEAFF | TRBJ1-1 | 14 | . | . | TRBV28
TGTGCCAGCAGCCTCCGGGACAGCGGCACCGGGGAGCTGTTTTTT | CASSLRDSGTGELFF | TRBJ2-2 | 15 | TRBD1 | . | TRBV6-5
TGTGCCAGCAGCCTCGGGACAGGGAAGAACGAGCAGTACTTC | CASSLGTGKNEQYF | TRBJ2-7 | 14 | TRBD1 | . | TRBV28